Listed below are T cell receptor beta chains from one sample, sequenced in a study of blood T cell repertoires in COVID-19. Repertoires were generated with immunoSEQ multiplex PCR, while TCRdb's copy carries only in-frame clones and drops some. The sample contains around 290,000 clones, approximately 86% of which appear only once. The source material was PBMCs or T cells enriched from blood (not recorded which). The receptors were gathered from a woman younger than 45 who had recovered from COVID-19. Both conserved end residues are part of each CDR3. The D gene is left open where the match is weak. For some rows the clone size is stated as once, few or many, or as a class when expanded; others skip it.

TRBV5-4,once,TRBD1,TRBJ1-5,CASSPDRGNQPQHF,TGTGCCAGCAGCCCCGACAGGGGCAATCAGCCCCAGCATTTT
TRBV5-1,-,-,TRBJ2-5,CASSFSAERYGETQYF,TGCGCCAGCAGCTTTTCGGCGGAGAGGTATGGGGAGACCCAGTACTTC
TRBV10-3,-,TRBD1,TRBJ2-7,CATIGQGSGYEQYF,TGTGCCACGATCGGACAGGGGAGTGGGTACGAGCAGTACTTC
TRBV27,-,-,TRBJ1-4,CASSLSPSHEKLFF,TGTGCCAGCAGTTTGTCCCCCTCTCATGAAAAACTGTTTTTT
TRBV28,-,TRBD1,TRBJ1-2,CASSLTGSYGYTF,TGTGCCAGCAGTTTGACAGGGTCCTATGGCTACACCTTC
TRBV9,-,TRBD1,TRBJ1-1,CASSVAGTGMNTEAFF,TGTGCCAGCAGCGTAGCGGGGACAGGGATGAACACTGAAGCTTTCTTT
TRBV5-4,-,TRBD1,TRBJ1-1,CASSHPGTGARTEAFF,TGTGCCAGCAGCCATCCCGGGACAGGGGCTCGAACTGAAGCTTTCTTT
TRBV7-9,-,-,TRBJ2-7,CASSLDAGQEQYF,TGTGCCAGCAGCTTAGACGCAGGGCAAGAGCAGTACTTC
TRBV5-4,-,-,TRBJ1-1,CASSLVGAPLGAFF,TGTGCCAGCAGCTTGGTTGGGGCCCCCCTTGGAGCTTTCTTT
TRBV4-1,-,-,TRBJ1-5,CASSRGQHNQPQHF,TGCGCCAGCAGCCGAGGACAGCACAATCAGCCCCAGCATTTT
TRBV3-1/TRBV3-2,-,TRBD2,TRBJ2-7,CASSPLTSGSEGLEQYF,TGTGCCAGCAGCCCGTTGACTAGCGGGAGTGAGGGGCTCGAGCAGTACTTC
TRBV9,-,TRBD1,TRBJ1-1,CASSARQGAYTEAFF,TGTGCCAGCAGCGCCCGACAGGGGGCGTACACTGAAGCTTTCTTT
TRBV2,-,-,TRBJ2-3,CARGLESEDTQYF,TGTGCCAGAGGACTTGAAAGTGAAGATACGCAGTATTTT
TRBV4-1,-,-,TRBJ1-1,CASSQVDVLQEAFF,TGCGCCAGCAGCCAAGTCGACGTCTTACAGGAAGCTTTCTTT
TRBV19,-,-,TRBJ1-2,CASSIADSNYGYTF,TGTGCCAGTAGTATAGCGGACAGTAACTATGGCTACACCTTC
TRBV7-9,once,-,TRBJ1-1,CASIPGASTEAFF,TGTGCCAGCATCCCTGGGGCGAGTACTGAAGCTTTCTTT
TRBV7-2,-,-,TRBJ1-4,CASSPQVGFSEKLFF,TGTGCCAGCAGCCCACAGGTGGGGTTCTCCGAAAAACTGTTTTTT
TRBV28,-,-,TRBJ2-1,CASSQSSVRYEQFF,TGTGCCAGCAGCCAAAGCTCAGTCAGGTATGAGCAGTTCTTC
TRBV4-3,-,TRBD1,TRBJ1-1,CASSQDSTGVNTEAFF,TGCGCCAGCAGCCAAGATTCAACAGGGGTGAACACTGAAGCTTTCTTT
TRBV11-3,-,TRBD1,TRBJ2-1,CASSSRTGGLDNEQFF,TGTGCCAGCAGCTCTAGGACAGGGGGCTTGGACAATGAGCAGTTCTTC
TRBV29-1,-,-,TRBJ1-1,CSVSTAATEAFF,TGCAGCGTTAGCACAGCTGCCACTGAAGCTTTCTTT
TRBV19,-,-,TRBJ1-5,CASSISRQINQPQHF,TGTGCCAGTAGTATAAGTAGACAGATCAATCAGCCCCAGCATTTT
TRBV30,-,-,TRBJ2-3,CAWRSGGDTQYF,TGTGCCTGGAGGTCAGGCGGGGATACGCAGTATTTT
TRBV27,-,-,TRBJ2-7,CASRPMNSYSYEQYF,TGTGCCAGCAGACCCATGAACAGTTACTCCTACGAGCAGTACTTC
TRBV7-3,-,-,TRBJ1-1,CASSPRTEAFF,TGTGCCAGCAGTCCTCGCACTGAAGCTTTCTTT
TRBV19,-,-,TRBJ1-5,CASGSGVSQHF,TGTGCCAGTGGGTCGGGGGTGTCCCAGCATTTT
TRBV7-2,-,-,TRBJ1-1,CASSLVPGAFVNTEAFF,TGTGCCAGCAGCTTAGTCCCCGGAGCGTTCGTGAACACTGAAGCTTTCTTT
TRBV30,-,-,TRBJ1-1,CAWSPGTEAFF,TGTGCCTGGAGCCCCGGCACTGAAGCTTTCTTT
TRBV27,-,TRBD1,TRBJ1-6,CASSTAGQGILGSPLHF,TGTGCCAGCAGTACGGCGGGACAGGGCATTTTGGGTTCACCCCTCCACTTT
TRBV13,-,-,TRBJ1-1,CASSLLGQLNTEAFF,TGTGCCAGCAGCTTATTGGGGCAGCTGAACACTGAAGCTTTCTTT
TRBV5-1,-,-,TRBJ2-1,CASSFQGFHEQFF,TGCGCCAGCAGCTTCCAGGGGTTCCATGAGCAGTTCTTC
TRBV11-2,once,-,TRBJ2-6,CASSQFRGNGANVLTF,TGTGCCAGCAGCCAGTTTAGGGGGAATGGGGCCAACGTCCTGACTTTC
TRBV6-4,-,-,TRBJ1-5,CASSARVGQPQHF,TGTGCCAGCAGTGCCAGGGTCGGTCAGCCCCAGCATTTT
TRBV6-5,-,-,TRBJ1-1,CASSSGEGYTEAFF,TGTGCCAGCAGTTCAGGGGAGGGGTACACTGAAGCTTTCTTT
TRBV14,-,-,TRBJ1-2,CASSQDLRAGVYGYTF,TGTGCCAGCAGCCAAGATTTGAGGGCGGGGGTCTATGGCTACACCTTC
TRBV19,-,TRBD2,TRBJ2-5,CASSTLKGTSGVETQYF,TGTGCCAGTAGTACCCTAAAAGGGACTAGCGGGGTGGAGACCCAGTACTTC
TRBV7-6,-,-,TRBJ2-2,CASSLGSRGLNTGELFF,TGTGCCAGCAGCTTAGGCTCGCGGGGGCTGAACACCGGGGAGCTGTTTTTT
TRBV5-1,-,-,TRBJ2-7,CASSLGANYEQYF,TGCGCCAGCAGCTTGGGGGCAAACTACGAGCAGTACTTC
TRBV5-1,-,TRBD2,TRBJ2-1,CASSAGTSSEQFF,TGCGCCAGCAGCGCAGGGACTAGCAGTGAGCAGTTCTTC
TRBV6-6,-,TRBD1,TRBJ2-1,CASSETGPVEQFF,TGTGCCAGCAGTGAGACAGGGCCCGTTGAGCAGTTCTTC
TRBV30,once,-,TRBJ2-7,CAWSVLAHEQYF,TGTGCCTGGAGTGTCTTGGCCCACGAGCAGTACTTC
TRBV5-1,-,TRBD2,TRBJ2-3,CASSYWGGTLTDTQYF,TGCGCCAGCAGCTACTGGGGGGGTACTCTCACAGATACGCAGTATTTT
TRBV19,-,-,TRBJ1-3,CASRETEAGNTIYF,TGTGCCAGTAGGGAAACAGAAGCCGGAAACACCATATATTTT
TRBV6-1,once,-,TRBJ1-2,CASSEAFTNYGYTF,TGTGCCAGCAGTGAAGCATTCACTAACTATGGCTACACCTTC